The 10 T cell receptor beta chains below all came from one sample that was sequenced in a study of shared clonotypes between healthy human individuals. This table comes from immunoSEQ multiplex PCR, and its TCRdb copy is limited to in-frame clones, with some not included. The sample includes some 1,900,000 clones, 85% to 95% of them seen just once. CD45RO-negative, CCR7-selected cells formed the naive CD8 fraction, which excluded terminally differentiated effector memory CD45RA+ cells. The sequencing input was naive CD8+ T cells sorted from blood. Receptors were obtained from a man younger than 35 in good health.

The CDR3 reads CASSSDRTYSYEQYF. DNA of the CDR3: TGCGCCAGCAGCTCCGACAGGACGTACTCCTACGAGCAGTACTTC. The chain uses TRBV4-1 and TRBJ2-7, with D perhaps matching TRBD1 (6 bases). V lost 5 bases, J lost 0 bases, and 14 bases lay in between. Germline lookup yields CDR1 MGHRA and CDR2 YSYEKL. The CDR3 loop spans 15 amino acids.

The genes are TRBV5-6 and TRBJ2-5; 12 nucleotides match TRBD1. This CDR3 is built from 15 residues. Trimming at V came to 4 bases and at J to 6 bases, leaving 7 bases not matched to a gene. CDR1 is SGHDT and CDR2 is YYEEEE in the germline V gene. This CDR3 is CASSPGQGASKTQYF. CDR3 DNA: TGTGCCAGCAGCCCGGGACAGGGGGCCTCGAAGACCCAGTACTTC.

This rearrangement joins TRBV27 to TRBJ2-6; D might be TRBD1 or TRBD2, each matching 5 bases. The CDR3 extends over 13 amino acids. V was cut by 5 bases and J by 15 bases, with 17 bases left in between. The V gene's germline CDR1 is MNHEY and CDR2 SMNVEV (reference sequence). Here the CDR3 reads CASSPGSPLSLTF. For the CDR3, the DNA is TGTGCCAGCAGTCCAGGGAGTCCTTTGTCCCTGACTTTC.

J is TRBJ2-7 and V is TRBV4-1, with 9 bases lining up with TRBD2. The CDR3 extends over 18 amino acids. CDR1 and CDR2 (germline): MGHRA, YSYEKL. The ends lost 0 bases at V and 4 bases at J; junction bases unmatched: 13. The CDR3: CASSQEYVKAGGRYEQYF. CDR3 coding DNA: TGCGCCAGCAGCCAAGAATACGTTAAGGCGGGAGGGCGATACGAGCAGTACTTC.

DNA of the CDR3: TGCGCCAGCAGCCGAGAAATGGGACAGTTGCCCGTCGAGCAGTACTTC. It codes for CASSREMGQLPVEQYF. This chain connects TRBV4-1 to TRBJ2-7, with 7 bases identical to TRBD1. The CDR3 totals 16 residues. Germline V gene sequence: CDR1 MGHRA, CDR2 YSYEKL. V trimming: 4 bases; J trimming: 6 bases; junction bases outside the gene matches: 15.

The chain uses TRBV7-9 and TRBJ2-1; TRBD2 might be the D (7 bases). CDR1 SEHNR and CDR2 FQNEAQ come from the germline V gene (reference sequence). There are 14 residues in the CDR3. Trimming removed 5 bases at V and 6 bases at J, with 14 bases between. The CDR3 loop is CASSQAGAGNEQFF. CDR3 coding DNA: TGTGCCAGCAGCCAGGCGGGGGCCGGCAATGAGCAGTTCTTC. The variable domain in full, completed from reference TRBV7-9 and TRBJ2-1, reads DTGVSQNPRHKITKRGQNVTFRCDPISEHNRLYWYRQTLGQGPEFLTYFQNEAQLEKSRLLSDRFSAERPKGSFSTLEIQRTEQGDSAMYLCASSQAGAGNEQFFGPGTRLTVL.

The V gene is TRBV5-6, the J gene TRBJ2-1; the match to TRBD1 covers 9 bases. The CDR3 is 14 amino acids. The germline V gene encodes CDR1 SGHDT and CDR2 YYEEEE. V shed 5 bases, J shed 4 bases, and the junction held 4 bases outside the gene matches. As DNA, the CDR3 is TGTGCCAGCAGGGAGGGGACAGGGTACAATGAGCAGTTCTTC. Its protein product is CASREGTGYNEQFF.

The V and J genes are TRBV7-5 and TRBJ1-6. TRBV7-5 is designated a pseudogene. This CDR3 is built from 19 residues. The CDR3 DNA reads TGTGCCAGAATTATCACTCGGAATGGTGCCCACTCCTATAATTCACCCCTCCACTTT. This codes for CARIITRNGAHSYNSPLHF.

The V gene is TRBV29-1, the J gene TRBJ2-1, with 7 nucleotides matching TRBD2. CDR3 length equals 17 residues. CDR1 is SQVTM and CDR2 is ANQGSEA in the germline V gene. V was pared by 4 bases and J by 3 bases, with 15 bases of the junction left unmatched. The CDR3 loop is CSVGGGALAGNYNEQFF. In DNA form, the CDR3 reads TGCAGCGTTGGCGGGGGAGCTTTAGCAGGAAACTACAATGAGCAGTTCTTC.

The rearrangement uses TRBV4-2 and TRBJ2-1; 8 bases match TRBD2. Looked up from germline, CDR1 is LGHNA and CDR2 is YNFKEQ. The trim removed 3 bases at V and 5 bases at J, leaving 15 bases unmatched. CDR3 length: 18 residues. The CDR3 bases are TGTGCCAGCAGCCAGGAATTCCGGGAGGGGGAGCTTAACAATGAGCAGTTCTTC. Amino acids: CASSQEFREGELNNEQFF.